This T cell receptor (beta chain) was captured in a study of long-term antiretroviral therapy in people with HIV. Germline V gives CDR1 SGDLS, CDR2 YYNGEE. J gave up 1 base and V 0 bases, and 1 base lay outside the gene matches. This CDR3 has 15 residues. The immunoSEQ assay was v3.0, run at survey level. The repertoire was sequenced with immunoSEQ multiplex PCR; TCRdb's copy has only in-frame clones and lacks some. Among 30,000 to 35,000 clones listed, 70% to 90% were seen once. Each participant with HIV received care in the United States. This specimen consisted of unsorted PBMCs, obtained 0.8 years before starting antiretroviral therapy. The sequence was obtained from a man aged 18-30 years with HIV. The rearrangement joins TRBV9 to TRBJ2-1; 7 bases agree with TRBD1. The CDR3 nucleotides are TGTGCCAGCAGCGTAGAGGGACAGTCCTACAATGAGCAGTTCTTC. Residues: CASSVEGQSYNEQFF.